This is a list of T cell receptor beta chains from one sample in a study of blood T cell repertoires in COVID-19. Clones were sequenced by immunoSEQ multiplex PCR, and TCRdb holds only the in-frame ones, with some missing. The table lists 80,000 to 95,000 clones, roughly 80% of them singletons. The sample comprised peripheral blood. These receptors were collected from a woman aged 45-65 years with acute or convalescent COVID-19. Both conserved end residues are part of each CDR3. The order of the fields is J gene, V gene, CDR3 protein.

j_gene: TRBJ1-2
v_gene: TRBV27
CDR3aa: CASSLQGTSGYTF

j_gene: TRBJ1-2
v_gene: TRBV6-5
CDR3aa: CASSYLQGGDGYTF

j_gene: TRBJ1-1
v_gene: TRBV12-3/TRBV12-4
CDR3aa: CASSVGLGAFF

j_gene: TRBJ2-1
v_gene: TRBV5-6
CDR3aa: CASSSYSGQSNEQFF

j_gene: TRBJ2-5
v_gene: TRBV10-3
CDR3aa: CAIGGKETQYF

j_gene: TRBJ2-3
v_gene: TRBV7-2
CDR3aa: CASSSDSSTDTQYF

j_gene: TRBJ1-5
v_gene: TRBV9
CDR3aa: CASSGGVGGTNQPQHF

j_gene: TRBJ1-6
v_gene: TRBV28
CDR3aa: CASSFGVAEGSSPLHF

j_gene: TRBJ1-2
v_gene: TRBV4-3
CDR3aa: CASSQDRVIFTYGYTF

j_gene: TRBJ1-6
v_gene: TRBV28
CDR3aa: CASSFFEISYNSPLHF

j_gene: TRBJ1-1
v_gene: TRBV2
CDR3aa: CASSNSPEAFF

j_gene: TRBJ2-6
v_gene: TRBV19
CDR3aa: CASSKGVKPSGANVLTF

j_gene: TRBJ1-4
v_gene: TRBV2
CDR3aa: CASILDRAYEKLFF

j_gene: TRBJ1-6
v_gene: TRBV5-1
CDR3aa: CASSLTTGGHNSPLHF

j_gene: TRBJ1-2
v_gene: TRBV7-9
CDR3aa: CASSSDRVYGYTF

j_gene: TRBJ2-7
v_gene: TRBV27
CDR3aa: CASSSRTGFDEQYF

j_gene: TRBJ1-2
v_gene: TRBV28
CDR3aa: CASSTSGQPRDYGYTF

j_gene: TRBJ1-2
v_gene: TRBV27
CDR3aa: CASSRQGSVNYGYTF

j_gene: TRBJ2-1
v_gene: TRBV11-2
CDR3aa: CASSRGQGEQFF

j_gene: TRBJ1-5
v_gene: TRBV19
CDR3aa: CASSIYQGEPQHF